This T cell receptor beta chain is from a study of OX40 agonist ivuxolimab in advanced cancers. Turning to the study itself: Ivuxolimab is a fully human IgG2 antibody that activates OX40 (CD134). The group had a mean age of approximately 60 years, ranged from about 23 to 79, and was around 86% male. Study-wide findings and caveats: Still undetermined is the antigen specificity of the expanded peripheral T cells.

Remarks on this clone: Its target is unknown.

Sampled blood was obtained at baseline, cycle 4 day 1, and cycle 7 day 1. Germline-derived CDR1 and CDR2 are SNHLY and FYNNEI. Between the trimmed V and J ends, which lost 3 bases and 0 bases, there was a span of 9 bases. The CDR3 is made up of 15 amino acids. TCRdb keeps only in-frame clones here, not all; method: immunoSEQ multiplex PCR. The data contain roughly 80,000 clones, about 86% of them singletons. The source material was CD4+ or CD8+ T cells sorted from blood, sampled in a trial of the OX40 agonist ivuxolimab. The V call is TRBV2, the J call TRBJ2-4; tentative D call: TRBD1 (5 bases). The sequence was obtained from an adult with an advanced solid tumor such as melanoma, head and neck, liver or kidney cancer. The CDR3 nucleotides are TGTGCCAGCAGTGATGACAGACTAGCCAAAAACATTCAGTACTTC. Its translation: CASSDDRLAKNIQYF.